This entry features one T cell receptor beta chain sequence. Its antigen remains unknown. Both 60 Vbeta primers and 13 Jbeta primers went into the PCR. Assay: immunoSEQ multiplex PCR; the TCRdb copy retains only in-frame clones and omits some. The profile shows about 180,000 clones, around four fifths of them singletons. Germline V gives CDR1 SGDLS, CDR2 YYNGEE. Deletions cut 3 bases from V and 7 bases from J, with 11 bases between. The CDR3 spans 13 residues. The sample comes from a study of cytomegalovirus exposure and HLA in healthy donors. Regarding the study as a whole: According to a later analysis, most TCR beta chains associated with CMV appeared HLA-restricted. Prediction of most subjects' HLA-A and HLA-B alleles by TCR beta sequences was reportedly accurate. Some segments of the V type, notably TRBV6-2 and TRBV6-3, were excluded as indistinguishable.

The chain joins TRBV9 to TRBJ1-5, with D perhaps TRBD1 (5 bases). Sequencing was carried out using PBMCs. The receptor was isolated from a woman in her twenties or thirties in good health and CMV-seropositive. Here the CDR3 DNA reads TGTGCCAGCAGCGCGACCGGGGGACAGCCCCAGCATTTT. Its translation: CASSATGGQPQHF.